Detailed here is one T cell receptor (beta chain). The data were taken from a study of technical replicates of blood from a few donors. Using immunoSEQ multiplex PCR, the repertoire was profiled, and TCRdb retains in-frame clones only, with some absent. Here the sample spans about 70,000 clones, approximately 96% being singletons. This clonotype originated in a human donor in good health. What was sequenced was T cells isolated from PBMCs.

CDR3 nucleotide sequence: TGTGCCAGCAGCTGGGACAGGGCGACCACTGAAGCTTTCTTT. It codes for CASSWDRATTEAFF. The chain combines TRBV5-4 with TRBJ1-1, with 9 bases matching TRBD1. Per germline, CDR1 SGHNT and CDR2 YYREEE (reference sequence). There are 14 residues in the CDR3. After removal of 3 bases from V and 4 bases from J, the junction contained 4 bases not matched to a gene.